One and the same sample provided the 32 T cell receptor beta chains below, sequenced in a study of blood T cell repertoires in COVID-19. Clones were read by immunoSEQ multiplex PCR, and TCRdb kept only the in-frame ones, dropping some. The sample includes around 220,000 clones, about 84% of them seen just once. The sequenced material came from PBMCs or T cells enriched from blood (not recorded which). The receptors come from a woman aged 40 to 50 with acute COVID-19.

This chain joins TRBV9 and TRBJ1-1; 7 positions agree with TRBD1. The CDR3 has 13 amino acids. The germline V gene has CDR1 SGDLS and CDR2 YYNGEE. V gave up 3 bases and J gave up 5 bases; unmatched junction bases: 4. The CDR3: CASSGSGQTEAFF. The CDR3 DNA sequence: TGTGCCAGCAGCGGATCGGGACAGACTGAAGCTTTCTTT.

This chain connects TRBV2 to TRBJ1-2, with 9 bases lining up with TRBD1. CDR1 is SNHLY, CDR2 FYNNEI, per germline. V was pared by 6 bases and J by 4 bases, with 6 bases of the junction left unmatched. The CDR3 is made up of 14 amino acids. The chain's CDR3 is CASRRGQGGYGYTF. The CDR3 DNA is TGTGCCAGCAGGAGGGGACAGGGAGGCTATGGCTACACCTTC.

This chain connects TRBV6-4 to TRBJ2-1, with TRBD1 as a possible D gene (5 bases). Germline values: CDR1 MRHNA, CDR2 SNTAGT. This CDR3 comprises 15 residues. V shed 3 bases and J shed 1 base, with 10 bases lying between them. The CDR3 DNA reads as TGTGCCAGCAGTGAGCGCAGGGATTCCTACAATGAGCAGTTCTTC. Amino acid sequence: CASSERRDSYNEQFF.

This rearrangement joins TRBV28 to TRBJ2-3, with D possibly TRBD1 on 7 matching bases. Germline V gene sequence: CDR1 MDHEN, CDR2 SYDVKM. The CDR3 sequence is 15 residues long. Trimming removed 5 bases at V and 6 bases at J, with 18 bases between. The CDR3 DNA follows: TGTGCCAGCAGTATCCGACTAGAGGGGGCGGATACGCAGTATTTT. This encodes CASSIRLEGADTQYF.

The rearrangement links TRBV7-9 to TRBJ1-6; 9 nucleotides agree with TRBD1. Germline CDR1 is SEHNR and CDR2 is FQNEAQ (reference sequence). Losses at the gene ends were 5 bases for V and 0 bases for J; bases not matched to a gene: 11. The CDR3 is 19 amino acids. This CDR3 reads CASSMGQGKKSSYNSPLHF. In DNA, the CDR3 is TGTGCCAGCAGCATGGGACAGGGAAAAAAGAGCTCCTATAATTCACCCCTCCACTTT.

This clone was seen only once. V and J are TRBV30 and TRBJ1-6; D not certain. Per germline, CDR1 GTSNPN and CDR2 SVGIG (reference sequence). Trimming pared 5 bases from V and 0 bases from J, leaving 8 bases between. The CDR3 contains 14 residues. The DNA for the CDR3 is TGTGCCTGGGCGTTGAGCTCCTATAATTCACCCCTCCACTTT. This gives the protein CAWALSSYNSPLHF.

CDR3 amino acids: CAWNFRGTASSGNTIYF. The CDR3 coding sequence is TGTGCCTGGAACTTCCGTGGGACAGCAAGCTCTGGAAACACCATATATTTT. The gene calls are TRBV30 and TRBJ1-3; TRBD1 aligns across 7 bases. CDR3 length equals 17 residues. Germline V CDR1 and CDR2: GTSNPN, SVGIG (reference sequence). J lost 0 bases, V lost 4 bases, and 12 bases had no gene match. The full variable domain, completed using reference TRBV30 and TRBJ1-3, is SQTIHQWPATLVQPVGSPLSLECTVEGTSNPNLYWYRQAAGRGLQLLFYSVGIGQISSEVPQNLSASRPQDRQFILSSKKLLLSDSGFYLCAWNFRGTASSGNTIYFGEGSWLTVV.

The rearrangement uses TRBV23-1 and TRBJ2-2; D not certain. TRBV23-1 is marked as an open reading frame, function uncertain. Deletions cut 0 bases from V and 7 bases from J, with 21 bases between. CDR3 size: 18 residues. The DNA of the CDR3 is TGCGCCAGCAGTCAATCGGAACACGGTTTGAAGACTGGCGGGGAGCTGTTTTTT. Translated, it gives CASSQSEHGLKTGGELFF.

The rearrangement links TRBV2 to TRBJ1-1; the D gene is possibly TRBD1 (6 bases). This CDR3 is 16 amino acids long. Germline lookup yields CDR1 SNHLY and CDR2 FYNNEI. Trimming shortened V by 4 bases and J by 0 bases, and 15 bases separated the two germline ends. The CDR3 sequence is CASSGGRGSVNTEAFF. The CDR3 nucleotides are TGTGCCAGCAGTGGGGGCAGGGGATCGGTGAACACTGAAGCTTTCTTT. Looking up the rest from reference TRBV2 and TRBJ1-1 gives the full variable domain: EPEVTQTPSHQVTQMGQEVILRCVPISNHLYFYWYRQILGQKVEFLVSFYNNEISEKSEIFDDQFSVERPDGSNFTLKIRSTKLEDSAMYFCASSGGRGSVNTEAFFGQGTRLTVV.

This clone was seen just once. The chain has TRBV5-1 and TRBJ2-5; 7 nucleotides agree with TRBD1. V lost 4 bases, J lost 5 bases, and 17 bases stayed unmatched. This CDR3 region has 17 residues. CDR1 and CDR2 from the germline V gene are SGHRS and YFSETQ. Here the CDR3 DNA reads TGCGCCAGCAGCCAGGACAGGTTGAGCATATCAGACGAGACCCAGTACTTC. Translating it yields CASSQDRLSISDETQYF.

The V call is TRBV5-1, the J call TRBJ2-5, with D possibly matching TRBD1 (6 bases). Germline V gene sequence: CDR1 SGHRS, CDR2 YFSETQ. CDR3 length equals 14 residues. Trimming took off 5 bases at V and 2 bases at J, with 13 bases between the two ends. The CDR3 loop is CASSRDTWQETQYF. For the CDR3, the DNA is TGCGCCAGCAGTCGGGACACTTGGCAAGAGACCCAGTACTTC.

The rearrangement uses TRBV4-3 and TRBJ2-3; 10 bases are a match to TRBD2. With 4 bases clipped from V and 4 bases from J, the junction kept 5 bases outside the gene matches. The CDR3 is 15 residues long. The germline V gene has CDR1 LGHNA and CDR2 YSLEER. This CDR3 is CASSRTSGTPDTQYF. The CDR3 DNA is TGCGCCAGCAGCCGTACTAGCGGGACCCCAGATACGCAGTATTTT.

The rearrangement uses TRBV29-1 and TRBJ2-1, with TRBD1 matching 11 bases. The trim removed 4 bases at V and 10 bases at J, leaving 6 bases unmatched. The germline gives CDR1 SQVTM, CDR2 ANQGSEA. This CDR3 has 13 amino acids. DNA of the CDR3: TGCAGCGTTGCCGGGACAGGGGGGGCCGAGCAGTTCTTC. Translation gives CSVAGTGGAEQFF.

The chain uses TRBV3-1 (or the pseudogene TRBV3-2) and TRBJ2-5; 8 bases agree with TRBD2. The CDR3 totals 14 residues. CDR1 is LGHDT, CDR2 YNNKEL, per germline (reference sequence). The J segment lost 3 bases and the V segment lost 2 bases, leaving 2 bases of the junction unmatched. CDR3 sequence (DNA): TGTGCCAGCAGCCAACTGGGACTAGAAGAGACCCAGTACTTC. Translated: CASSQLGLEETQYF.

This clone turned up a few times. This chain uses TRBV19 with TRBJ2-3, with D possibly matching TRBD1 (7 bases). Deletions cut 5 bases from V and 4 bases from J, with 22 bases between. In germline, CDR1 is LNHDA, CDR2 SQIVND (reference sequence). The CDR3 sequence is 17 residues long. CDR3 loop: CASSANPGLRGADTQYF. Here the CDR3 DNA reads TGTGCCAGTAGTGCGAACCCCGGGCTCAGGGGGGCAGATACGCAGTATTTT.

This clone has more than one count but fewer than ten. The chain joins TRBV6-5 to TRBJ2-7, with TRBD2 as a possible D gene (6 bases). The CDR3 length is 13 residues. The germline V and J ends were trimmed by 5 bases and 3 bases, with 11 bases remaining between them. Per germline, CDR1 MNHEY and CDR2 SVGAGI. CDR3 sequence (DNA): TGTGCCAGCAGTATCCGGGAGAACTACGAGCAGTACTTC. This encodes CASSIRENYEQYF.

The J gene is TRBJ1-2, the V gene TRBV7-2; D uncertain. Trimming pared 1 base from V and 7 bases from J, leaving 7 bases between. The CDR3 is made up of 12 amino acids. Germline values: CDR1 SGHTA, CDR2 FQGNSA. The CDR3 sequence: CASSLGRSGYTF. The CDR3 DNA follows: TGTGCCAGCAGCTTAGGTCGCAGTGGCTACACCTTC. The complete variable domain, with remaining parts taken from reference TRBV7-2 and TRBJ1-2, reads GAGVSQSPSNKVTEKGKDVELRCDPISGHTALYWYRQSLGQGLEFLIYFQGNSAPDKSGLPSDRFSAERTGGSVSTLTIQRTQQEDSAVYLCASSLGRSGYTFGSGTRLTVV.

The CDR3 region is CASSHRQGQGEKLFF. The DNA for the CDR3 is TGTGCCAGCAGCCACCGGCAGGGGCAGGGTGAAAAACTGTTTTTT. V gene TRBV7-6 combines with J gene TRBJ1-4; TRBD1 is a possible D gene (6 bases). Germline V gene data show CDR1 as SGHVS and CDR2 as FNYEAQ. This CDR3 has 15 residues. V lost 5 bases and J 7 bases, leaving 17 bases between the germline ends.

CDR3 in amino acids: CASSQRLAGVGGTDTQYF. DNA for the CDR3: TGTGCCAGCAGCCAGAGGCTAGCGGGAGTGGGGGGCACAGATACGCAGTATTTT. The chain joins TRBV3-1 (or the pseudogene TRBV3-2) to TRBJ2-3; 10 bases align to TRBD2. The CDR3 contains 18 residues. Trimming at V came to 3 bases and at J to 1 base, leaving 10 bases not matched to a gene. Germline loops: CDR1 LGHDT, CDR2 YNNKEL (reference sequence).

CDR3 in amino acids: CASSYSGNSNQPQHF. In DNA, the CDR3 is TGTGCCAGCAGTTACTCCGGGAATAGCAATCAGCCCCAGCATTTT. This chain joins TRBV6-5 and TRBJ1-5; D call uncertain. Germline CDR1 reads MNHEY; CDR2 reads SVGAGI. This CDR3 is 15 amino acids long. Trimming stripped 0 bases from V and 0 bases from J, with 6 bases between.

In its sample, this clone was seen a few times. This sequence joins TRBV2 and TRBJ2-4; tentatively, D is TRBD2 (6 bases). This CDR3 is 13 amino acids long. Germline V gene data show CDR1 as SNHLY and CDR2 as FYNNEI. With 8 bases removed from V and 12 bases from J, the gap between germline ends came to 20 bases. CDR3 coding DNA: TGTGCCAGCGCCTCGGACCGCGGGGCCAATCAGTACTTC. Protein product: CASASDRGANQYF. Full variable domain (remainder filled in from reference TRBV2 and TRBJ2-4): EPEVTQTPSHQVTQMGQEVILRCVPISNHLYFYWYRQILGQKVEFLVSFYNNEISEKSEIFDDQFSVERPDGSNFTLKIRSTKLEDSAMYFCASASDRGANQYFGAGTRLSVL.

There are a few counts of this clone. The chain joins TRBV28 to TRBJ1-1; no clear D gene. Between the trimmed V and J ends, which lost 5 bases and 3 bases, there was a span of 10 bases. CDR3 length: 13 amino acids. Germline V gene lookup returns CDR1 MDHEN and CDR2 SYDVKM. The CDR3 region is CASSRPGDTEAFF. CDR3 nucleotide sequence: TGTGCCAGCAGTCGTCCCGGGGACACTGAAGCTTTCTTT.

V gene TRBV5-1 combines with J gene TRBJ2-1; 9 nucleotides align to TRBD1. The ends lost 3 bases at V and 7 bases at J; junction bases unmatched: 8. CDR3 size: 15 residues. Germline V gene lookup returns CDR1 SGHRS and CDR2 YFSETQ. CDR3 sequence: CASSSDRGLGNEQFF. The CDR3 DNA sequence: TGCGCCAGCAGCTCGGACAGGGGCCTAGGGAATGAGCAGTTCTTC.

This clone was counted between two and nine times. The chain uses TRBV30 and TRBJ1-2, with a tentative D call TRBD1 (6 bases). The CDR3 covers 15 residues. V was cut by 1 base and J by 1 base, with 13 bases left in between. CDR1 GTSNPN and CDR2 SVGIG come from the germline V gene (reference sequence). The CDR3 loop reads CAWSEWDKRNYGYTF. CDR3 DNA: TGTGCCTGGAGTGAATGGGACAAACGTAACTATGGCTACACCTTC.

This chain connects TRBV7-6 to TRBJ2-5, with a tentative D call TRBD1 (5 bases). V was pared by 6 bases and J by 1 base, with 15 bases between. Germline V gene sequence: CDR1 SGHVS, CDR2 FNYEAQ. The CDR3 spans 15 residues. Here the CDR3 reads CASSPKRGIQETQYF. CDR3 nucleotide sequence: TGTGCCAGCAGTCCAAAAAGGGGCATCCAAGAGACCCAGTACTTC.

Only one count was recorded for this clone. This rearrangement joins TRBV6-5 to TRBJ2-7; D might be TRBD1 (6 bases). V lost 4 bases and J lost 3, with 7 bases in between. In germline, CDR1 is MNHEY, CDR2 SVGAGI. The CDR3 has 12 residues. CDR3 in amino acids: CASSWTDYEQYF. For the CDR3, the DNA is TGTGCCAGCAGTTGGACAGACTACGAGCAGTACTTC.

The gene calls are TRBV7-2 and TRBJ2-1; 8 bases line up with TRBD1. Germline values: CDR1 SGHTA, CDR2 FQGNSA. The CDR3 loop spans 15 amino acids. The V gene end was trimmed by 5 bases and the J gene end by 7 bases; junction bases not matched to a gene: 10. In nucleotides, the CDR3 is TGTGCCAGCAGCCCCGGACAGGGTATCCGTAATGAGCAGTTCTTC. Translated, it gives CASSPGQGIRNEQFF.

This clone was found a few times. The rearrangement uses TRBV28 and TRBJ1-5, with 8 bases fitting TRBD1. V shed 5 bases, J shed 10 bases, and the junction held 10 bases outside the gene matches. The CDR3 has 14 amino acids. CDR1 and CDR2 from the germline V gene are MDHEN and SYDVKM. The CDR3: CASSTTGGWDPQHF. CDR3 coding DNA: TGTGCCAGCAGTACAACAGGGGGTTGGGACCCCCAGCATTTT.

The V gene is TRBV2, the J gene TRBJ1-6; TRBD1 aligns across 8 bases. V dropped 11 bases and J dropped 7; count of bases not matched to a gene: 10. The CDR3 consists of 14 residues. The germline V gene has CDR1 SNHLY and CDR2 FYNNEI. The CDR3: CALETGEGNSPLHF. CDR3 DNA: TGTGCCCTTGAGACAGGGGAGGGAAATTCACCCCTCCACTTT.

V is TRBV3-1 (or the pseudogene TRBV3-2) and J is TRBJ1-6; D remains unclear. Germline-derived CDR1 and CDR2 are LGHDT and YNNKEL (reference sequence). This CDR3 region has 14 residues. Deletions cut 0 bases from V and 10 bases from J, with 10 bases between. CDR3 DNA: TGTGCCAGCAGCCAAGACGGCTGGGCCTCACCCCTCCACTTT. It translates to CASSQDGWASPLHF.

This clone was observed at least ten times. This chain uses TRBV24-1 with TRBJ2-1; 7 nucleotides agree with TRBD1. Germline values: CDR1 KGHDR, CDR2 SFDVKD. V lost 7 bases, J lost 0 bases, and 5 bases stayed unmatched. The CDR3 is made up of 15 amino acids. The CDR3 coding sequence is TGTGCCACCAGAGGGGGCTGGCGCTCCTACAATGAGCAGTTCTTC. Encoded protein: CATRGGWRSYNEQFF.

The chain joins TRBV6-2 or TRBV6-3 to TRBJ1-3; 7 bases map to TRBD1. From germline, CDR1 is MNHEY and CDR2 SVGEGT. The CDR3 consists of 15 residues. The V gene end was trimmed by 6 bases and the J gene end by 0 bases; junction bases not matched to a gene: 5. DNA for the CDR3: TGTGCCAGCAGCTCGGGACAGCTCTCTGGAAACACCATATATTTT. This translates into CASSSGQLSGNTIYF.